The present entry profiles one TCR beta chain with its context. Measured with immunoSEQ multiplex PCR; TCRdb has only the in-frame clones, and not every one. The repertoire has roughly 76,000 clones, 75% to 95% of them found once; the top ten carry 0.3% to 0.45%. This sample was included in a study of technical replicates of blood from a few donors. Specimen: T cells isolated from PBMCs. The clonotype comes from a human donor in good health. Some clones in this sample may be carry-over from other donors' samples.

CDR3 amino acids: CASSLGGVDEQYF. In DNA, the CDR3 is TGTGCCAGCAGCTTGGGGGGAGTTGATGAGCAGTACTTC. The chain uses TRBV5-8 and TRBJ2-7; D possibly corresponds to TRBD2 (5 bases). Germline lookup yields CDR1 SGHTS and CDR2 YDEGEE. V was trimmed by 0 bases and J by 7 bases, leaving 11 bases between them. The CDR3 loop spans 13 amino acids.